The present TCR beta chain was sequenced within a study of beta chain features in type 1 diabetes. Study conclusions and caveats: Over-representation of high TCR-expressing cells was a possible consequence of cDNA sequencing. Type 1 diabetes patients had TCRB CDR3s that were shorter (moderately but significantly so) in all four CD4+ subsets. Across patients, naive, central memory and Treg TCRB repertoires exhibited apparently greater similarity than was observed across healthy donors.

The table lists this clone with many counts. Its antigen is still unknown. The CDR3 spans 13 residues. Trimming pared 1 base from V and 8 bases from J, leaving 6 bases between. CDR1 is SEHNR, CDR2 FQNEAQ, per germline (reference sequence). Sorting based on CD45RO/CCR7/CD25/CD127/CD95/CD27 separated CD4+ naive, central memory, regulatory and stem cell-like memory cells. The investigators reverse transcribed all of the isolated RNA, so they sequenced expressed TCRB transcripts. Mean read depth for naive, central memory and regulatory T cell samples was 3.5 million to 4.5 million reads. The protocol was immunoSEQ multiplex PCR, while the TCRdb copy is restricted to in-frame clones and leaves out a portion. This table holds approximately 150,000 clones, about 13% found once.

The TCR sequence derives from a man younger than 30 with type 1 diabetes. Sequencing used central memory CD4+ T cells from blood. V is TRBV7-9 and J is TRBJ2-6; D is uncertain. This CDR3 is CASSLDKTNVLTF. The CDR3 nucleotides are TGTGCCAGCAGCTTAGACAAGACCAACGTCCTGACTTTC.